Listed below are T cell receptor beta chains from one sample, sequenced in a study of cytomegalovirus exposure and HLA in healthy donors. Profiled with immunoSEQ multiplex PCR; TCRdb holds only in-frame clones, not every one. The repertoire holds some 180,000 clones, with roughly 13% as singletons. Material for sequencing was PBMCs. The receptors here all came from a man aged 45-65 years in good health and CMV-seropositive. CDR3s include the opening cysteine and the closing phenylalanine or tryptophan. The D gene is left open where the match is weak. Clone size, where shown, is once, few, many, or a class for clones that have expanded.

clone size | J gene | CDR3 length | D gene | V gene | CDR3 protein | CDR3 DNA
NA | TRBJ2-2 | 14 | NA | TRBV11-2 | CASSKGRITGELFF | TGTGCCAGCAGCAAAGGCAGGATCACCGGGGAGCTGTTTTTT
NA | TRBJ2-5 | 17 | TRBD2 | TRBV5-1 | CASSLSFSGSNQETQYF | TGCGCCAGCAGCTTGTCTTTTAGCGGGTCAAACCAAGAGACCCAGTACTTC
NA | TRBJ1-5 | 14 | NA | TRBV9 | CASSVGSENQPQHF | TGTGCCAGCAGCGTAGGCAGCGAAAATCAGCCCCAGCATTTT
few | TRBJ2-2 | 15 | TRBD1 | TRBV7-7 | CASSATGGNTGELFF | TGTGCTAGCAGCGCTACAGGGGGAAACACCGGGGAGCTGTTTTTT
few | TRBJ1-5 | 12 | NA | TRBV5-3 | CARSFRNQPQHF | TGTGCCAGAAGCTTTCGGAATCAGCCCCAGCATTTT
few | TRBJ1-1 | 15 | NA | TRBV19 | CASSVDGSRNTEAFF | TGTGCCAGTAGTGTTGACGGGAGCCGGAACACTGAAGCTTTCTTT
few | TRBJ1-5 | 14 | TRBD1 | TRBV5-4 | CASSSGQGHQPQHF | TGTGCCAGCAGCTCGGGACAGGGACATCAGCCCCAGCATTTT
few | TRBJ2-7 | 14 | TRBD1 | TRBV6-5 | CASTPDRAPYEQYF | TGTGCCAGCACCCCGGACAGGGCCCCCTACGAGCAGTACTTC
few | TRBJ2-1 | 16 | TRBD2 | TRBV7-2 | CASSGGLAGGGNEQFF | TGTGCCAGCAGCGGCGGACTAGCGGGGGGCGGGAATGAGCAGTTCTTC
NA | TRBJ2-3 | 14 | NA | TRBV11-3 | CASSEDTLGDTQYF | TGTGCCAGCAGCGAGGACACCCTAGGAGATACGCAGTATTTT
few | TRBJ1-5 | 19 | TRBD1 | TRBV7-8 | CASSLRTDRGRRGNQPQHF | TGTGCCAGCAGCTTACGGACCGACAGGGGGCGACGAGGCAATCAGCCCCAGCATTTT
few | TRBJ2-3 | 14 | TRBD1 | TRBV6-4 | CASSVGLGGNTQYF | TGTGCCAGCAGTGTAGGTCTAGGGGGCAATACGCAGTATTTT
NA | TRBJ2-5 | 14 | NA | TRBV9 | CASSVGQGVETQYF | TGTGCCAGCAGCGTAGGCCAGGGCGTAGAGACCCAGTACTTC
NA | TRBJ1-2 | 15 | TRBD1 | TRBV4-2 | CASSQEGDRGLGYTF | TGTGCCAGCAGCCAAGAAGGGGACAGGGGGCTAGGCTACACCTTC
few | TRBJ2-1 | 15 | TRBD2 | TRBV5-6 | CASSTLRGNYNEQFF | TGTGCCAGCAGCACTTTGCGGGGGAACTACAATGAGCAGTTCTTC
NA | TRBJ1-5 | 15 | NA | TRBV19 | CASSRAPTEDQPQHF | TGTGCCAGTAGTAGGGCCCCGACAGAAGATCAGCCCCAGCATTTT
NA | TRBJ1-2 | 14 | NA | TRBV19 | CASSNLEAYYGYTF | TGTGCCAGTAGTAACCTAGAAGCCTACTATGGCTACACCTTC
NA | TRBJ1-5 | 15 | NA | TRBV6-6 | CASSYDDRDNQPQHF | TGTGCCAGCAGTTACGACGACAGAGACAATCAGCCCCAGCATTTT
few | TRBJ2-1 | 14 | NA | TRBV5-1 | CASSLGRADNEQFF | TGCGCCAGCAGCTTGGGCAGGGCGGACAATGAGCAGTTCTTC
few | TRBJ2-5 | 15 | TRBD1 | TRBV7-2 | CASSDGTGFQETQYF | TGTGCCAGCAGCGATGGGACAGGCTTTCAAGAGACCCAGTACTTC
NA | TRBJ2-2 | 14 | NA | TRBV5-4 | CASSLPSGAGELFF | TGTGCCAGCAGCTTACCGTCAGGGGCCGGGGAGCTGTTTTTT
NA | TRBJ1-2 | 13 | NA | TRBV6-1 | CASEEEGLYGYTF | TGTGCCAGCGAGGAGGAGGGACTGTATGGCTACACCTTC
few | TRBJ1-2 | 14 | TRBD1 | TRBV28 | CASSGPGQGDGYTF | TGTGCCAGCAGTGGACCGGGACAGGGAGATGGCTACACCTTC
few | TRBJ2-3 | 15 | TRBD2 | TRBV9 | CASSVATSGADTQYF | TGTGCCAGCAGCGTAGCTACTAGCGGTGCAGATACGCAGTATTTT
NA | TRBJ1-1 | 12 | NA | TRBV14 | CASSQRPGDSSF | TGTGCCAGCAGCCAACGCCCAGGGGATTCCTCCTTT
NA | TRBJ1-2 | 14 | TRBD1 | TRBV6-6 | CASTLTGAFGGYTF | TGTGCCAGCACCCTGACAGGGGCGTTTGGTGGCTACACCTTC
NA | TRBJ1-4 | 13 | NA | TRBV12-5 | CASGLGRLEKLFF | TGTGCTAGTGGTCTCGGCAGACTGGAAAAACTGTTTTTT
NA | TRBJ1-6 | 15 | NA | TRBV7-9 | CASSLEGSYNSHLHF | TGTGCCAGCAGCTTAGAGGGGTCCTATAATTCACACCTCCACTTT
NA | TRBJ1-2 | 13 | TRBD1 | TRBV6-5 | CASSSDRVYGYTF | TGTGCCAGCAGCTCCGACAGGGTCTATGGCTACACCTTC
NA | TRBJ1-4 | 15 | NA | TRBV6-5 | CASSYGGRVGEKLFF | TGTGCCAGCAGTTACGGGGGCAGGGTTGGGGAAAAACTGTTTTTT
few | TRBJ1-2 | 14 | NA | TRBV10-3 | CAISEGQNNYGYTF | TGTGCCATCAGTGAGGGACAGAATAACTATGGCTACACCTTC
few | TRBJ1-1 | 15 | NA | TRBV6-6 | CASSRREGGNTEAFF | TGTGCCAGCAGCCGACGGGAGGGGGGAAACACTGAAGCTTTCTTT
NA | TRBJ2-5 | 15 | NA | TRBV4-3 | CASSRVAVVQETQYF | TGCGCCAGCAGCCGAGTAGCGGTGGTACAAGAGACCCAGTACTTC
few | TRBJ1-5 | 13 | NA | TRBV2 | CASSPDSNQPQHF | TGTGCCAGCAGTCCAGATAGCAATCAGCCCCAGCATTTT
NA | TRBJ1-5 | 15 | NA | TRBV30 | CAWSPRQVVYQPQHF | TGTGCCTGGAGTCCAAGACAGGTTGTTTATCAGCCCCAGCATTTT